These 17 T cell receptor beta chains were sequenced from one sample in a study of human T cells and chemical hapten exposure. TCRdb re-called the RACE reads with MiXCR, one entry per CDR3 protein. There are roughly 140,000 distinct CDR3 sequences in the sample; about an eighth occur only once, and 1.3% to 1.5% lies in the top ten. Time point denoted: patch test 2, 6 weeks after DPC sensitization. Treatment given: therapeutic diphenylcyclopropenone sensitization with weekly scalp DPC. The sample was whole blood, taken in connection with sensitization to the hapten diphenylcyclopropenone (DPC). These receptors came from a woman aged 45-65 years with alopecia areata. Some clones in this sample may be carry-over from other donors' samples.

This clonotype was detected ten times or more. The CDR3 region has the DNA TGTGCCAGCAGTTACTCCCTGGGAAGGAGCGATGGGGCTTTCTTT. Protein sequence: CASSYSLGRSDGAFF. The chain links TRBV6-6 to TRBJ1-1; no clear D gene. V was cut by 0 bases and J by 11 bases, with 19 bases left in between. The CDR3 spans 15 residues. Germline V gene data show CDR1 as MNHNY and CDR2 as SVGAGI (reference sequence).

The V call is TRBV12-3 or TRBV12-4, the J call TRBJ2-4; D assignment may be TRBD1 or TRBD2 (5 bases each). V lost 6 bases and J lost 2, with 8 bases in between. The CDR3 has 13 residues. The CDR3 loop is CASSPGPKNIQYF. The CDR3 bases are TGTGCCAGCAGCCCGGGACCCAAAAACATTCAGTACTTC.

The chain carries TRBV20-1 and TRBJ2-7; D is possibly TRBD1 or TRBD2 (5 bases each). V lost 3 bases to trimming and J lost 2 bases, with 11 bases between them. Germline V gene lookup returns CDR1 DFQATT and CDR2 SNEGSKA (reference sequence). This CDR3 spans 13 amino acids. The CDR3 nucleotides read TGCAGTGCTAGGGGGGACCCCACCTACGAGCAGTACTTC. The encoded protein is CSARGDPTYEQYF.

In this sample, this clonotype turned up a few times. The rearrangement uses TRBV13 and TRBJ2-7; TRBD1 matches at 9 bases. Germline lookup yields CDR1 PRHDT and CDR2 FYEKMQ (reference sequence). The trim removed 5 bases at V and 5 bases at J, leaving 10 bases unmatched. The CDR3 spans 15 residues. CDR3 amino acids: CASSLRGTGKNEQYF. The DNA of the CDR3 is TGTGCCAGCAGCCTTAGGGGGACAGGGAAAAACGAGCAGTACTTC.

This clonotype was counted a few times. The rearrangement uses TRBV3-1 and TRBJ2-3; 15 nucleotides align to TRBD2. Trimming took 6 bases from V and 6 from J; bases not matched to a gene: 4. Germline lookup yields CDR1 LGHDT and CDR2 YNNKEL (reference sequence). The CDR3 length is 15 residues. CDR3 loop: CASSRGTSGGDTQYF. CDR3 sequence (DNA): TGTGCCAGCAGTCGCGGGACTAGCGGGGGGGATACGCAGTATTTT.

The chain couples TRBV5-1 to TRBJ2-7; tentative D call: TRBD2 (5 bases). V dropped 0 bases and J dropped 5 bases, with 12 bases sitting between them. In germline, CDR1 is SGHRS, CDR2 YFSETQ. The CDR3 loop spans 14 amino acids. CDR3: CASSLGEFGDEQYF. CDR3 in DNA: TGCGCCAGCAGCTTGGGGGAGTTTGGAGACGAGCAGTACTTC.

V gene TRBV6-2 or TRBV6-3 combines with J gene TRBJ2-7; weak D call: TRBD2 (5 bases). CDR3 length: 14 residues. CDR1 MNHEY and CDR2 SVGEGT come from the germline V gene. V shed 7 bases and J shed 0 bases, with 13 bases lying between them. CDR3 loop: CASMGAESSYEQYF. The CDR3 DNA reads as TGTGCCAGCATGGGAGCGGAGAGCTCCTACGAGCAGTACTTC.

This clonotype was seen many times. The chain links TRBV29-1 to TRBJ2-3; D is undetermined. CDR1 SQVTM and CDR2 ANQGSEA come from the germline V gene. CDR3 size: 13 residues. The V gene lost 1 base and the J gene lost 0 bases, with 5 bases spanning the gap. CDR3 in DNA: TGCAGCGTTGAAGTAGCTAGCACAGATACGCAGTATTTT. Translating gives CSVEVASTDTQYF.

This clonotype has just a few counts. The chain has TRBV20-1 and TRBJ2-7; 7 bases match TRBD1. This CDR3 has 15 amino acids. CDR1 and CDR2 (germline): DFQATT, SNEGSKA (reference sequence). The V segment lost 0 bases and the J segment 3 bases; nucleotides outside the gene matches: 8. The CDR3 coding sequence is TGCAGTGCTAGAGATATGGCAGGGGGTCTCTACGAGCAGTACTTC. Translation: CSARDMAGGLYEQYF.

This clonotype turned up a few times. This CDR3 is CASSPRGVDYNEQFF. For the CDR3, the DNA is TGTGCCAGCAGCCCCCGGGGGGTGGACTACAATGAGCAGTTCTTC. The V call is TRBV9, the J call TRBJ2-1, with 7 bases aligning to TRBD2. This CDR3 comprises 15 residues. V lost 4 bases and J lost 3; bases outside the gene matches: 7. Germline CDR1 SGDLS, CDR2 YYNGEE.

This clonotype was observed a handful of times. This chain connects TRBV12-3 or TRBV12-4 to TRBJ2-7, with 8 bases matching TRBD1. Trimming took 6 bases from V and 5 from J; bases not matched to a gene: 12. The CDR3 is made up of 15 amino acids. In DNA, the CDR3 is TGTGCCAGCAGCGTCAACCGGGGACAGGTTAACGAGCAGTACTTC. Its translation is CASSVNRGQVNEQYF.

A few counts support this clonotype. The genes are TRBV24-1 and TRBJ1-5; 12 positions match TRBD1. Germline V gene data show CDR1 as KGHDR and CDR2 as SFDVKD. The V and J ends lost 5 bases and 3 bases, in that order; junction bases with no gene match: 10. This CDR3 is built from 18 residues. In DNA form, the CDR3 reads TGTGCCACCAGTGGATCCCGGGACAGGGGGCCGAACAATCAGCCCCAGCATTTT. This codes for CATSGSRDRGPNNQPQHF.

The chain has TRBV20-1 and TRBJ2-2; no firm D call. Germline V gene data show CDR1 as DFQATT and CDR2 as SNEGSKA (reference sequence). This CDR3 contains 12 residues. Trimming cost V 1 base and J 7 bases, with 7 bases left between them. The CDR3 region is CSARVMGGELFF. DNA of the CDR3: TGCAGTGCTAGAGTCATGGGCGGGGAGCTGTTTTTT.

This clonotype has more than one count but fewer than ten. The V call is TRBV20-1, the J call TRBJ1-2; D perhaps matches TRBD1 (5 bases). Germline V gene data show CDR1 as DFQATT and CDR2 as SNEGSKA (reference sequence). V shed 5 bases and J shed 9 bases, with 22 bases lying between them. This CDR3 has 14 residues. For the CDR3, the DNA is TGCAGTGCTCGCCTTTTCGGGGCCCACAGTAGCTACACCTTC. It is translated as CSARLFGAHSSYTF.

This clonotype was observed many times. The chain uses TRBV9 and TRBJ1-1; no definite D call. V lost 4 bases and J lost 1, with 11 bases in between. CDR3 length: 14 residues. CDR1 is SGDLS, CDR2 YYNGEE, per germline. The CDR3 coding sequence is TGTGCCAGCAGCCCACGATGGGGGAACACTGAAGCTTTCTTT. Its protein product is CASSPRWGNTEAFF.

This clonotype has more than one count but fewer than ten. The V gene is TRBV9, the J gene TRBJ2-7, with 9 bases that match TRBD1. Germline lookup yields CDR1 SGDLS and CDR2 YYNGEE. With 3 bases clipped from V and 4 bases from J, the junction kept 5 bases outside the gene matches. This CDR3 region has 14 residues. CDR3 coding DNA: TGTGCCAGCAGCGATTACAGGGGGCAATACGAGCAGTACTTC. Protein product: CASSDYRGQYEQYF.

V is TRBV12-3 or TRBV12-4 and J is TRBJ2-7; possibly TRBD1 for D (5 bases). This CDR3 has 12 residues. The V gene lost 4 bases and the J gene lost 6 bases, with 10 bases spanning the gap. This CDR3 reads CASSSDRIEQYF. The CDR3 nucleotides read TGTGCCAGCAGTTCAGACAGAATCGAGCAGTACTTC.